The source of this T cell receptor beta chain is a study of shared clonotypes between healthy human individuals. Study findings and constraints: A handful of donors showed sharing of about 5.5% of naive CD4 clonotypes. Tissues were not sampled, only blood, and their repertoires likely differ. Generation probability values for non-shared clonotypes were lower than those for clonotypes shared by all four donors.

CDR3 length: 16 amino acids. Germline V gene sequence: CDR1 KGHSH, CDR2 LQKENI. The trim removed 5 bases at V and 6 bases at J, leaving 14 bases unmatched. Assay used: immunoSEQ multiplex PCR; TCRdb lists only in-frame clones, some missing. Among some 2,500,000 clones listed, over 85% were seen once. With respect to this clone: Its antigen remains unidentified.

The sequencing input was naive CD4+ T cells from PBMCs. Noted subset: CD45RA+ positively selected. This chain links TRBV18 with TRBJ2-7; 9 nucleotides agree with TRBD1. The TCR originated in a young man in good health. Some clones in this sample may be carry-over from other donors' samples. Here the CDR3 DNA reads TGTGCCAGCTCATCAAATGTACAGGGGGCTGGTAGCGAGCAGTACTTC. Translating it yields CASSSNVQGAGSEQYF.